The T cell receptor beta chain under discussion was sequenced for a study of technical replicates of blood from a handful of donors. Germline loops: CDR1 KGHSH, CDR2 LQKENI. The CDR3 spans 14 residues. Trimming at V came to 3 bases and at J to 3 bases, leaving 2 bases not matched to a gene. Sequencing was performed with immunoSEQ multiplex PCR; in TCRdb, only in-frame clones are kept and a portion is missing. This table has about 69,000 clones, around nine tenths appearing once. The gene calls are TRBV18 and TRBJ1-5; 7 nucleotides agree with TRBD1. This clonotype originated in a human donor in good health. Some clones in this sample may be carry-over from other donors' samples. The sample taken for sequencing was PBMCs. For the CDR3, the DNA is TGTGCCAGCTCACCCGGGACAGACAATCAGCCCCAGCATTTT. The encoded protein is CASSPGTDNQPQHF.